This TCR beta chain was obtained from a study of T-cell memory formation after mild COVID-19. Study-level background: Clusters of TCRs were largely donor specific.

TCR alpha and TCR beta cDNA libraries with sample barcodes and UMIs came from 5'RACE using constant-segment primers. Each CDR3 protein gets one entry after TCRdb re-called the 5' RACE reads with MiXCR. The sample includes 250,000 to 300,000 distinct CDR3 sequences, roughly 15% of them seen just once. This clonotype has only one observation. The antigen is undetermined. Study observations and caveats: Clones which contracted sat mainly in CM and EM if CD4+, and in EMRA if CD8+. Unconfirmed was the SARS-CoV-2 specificity of second-wave clones that peaked on day 37.

CDR3 length equals 13 residues. V was pared by 5 bases and J by 3 bases, with 5 bases of the junction left unmatched. Germline V CDR1 and CDR2: DFQATT, SNEGSKA (reference sequence). This chain uses TRBV20-1 with TRBJ1-2; 8 bases align to TRBD1. This TCR derives from a man younger than 30 who had mild COVID-19 (a few samples of this study predate the infection). Cell type and time point are not known. The specimen was PBMCs or a T cell subset sorted from them (not recorded which). The DNA for the CDR3 is TGCAGTGCTGGTTCGGGACAGGACTATGGCTACACCTTC. Amino acid sequence: CSAGSGQDYGYTF.